This TCR beta chain emerged from a study of blood T cell repertoires in COVID-19. TCRdb keeps only in-frame clones here, not all; method: immunoSEQ multiplex PCR. The sample has hundreds of thousands of clones, roughly nine tenths seen once. Participants' reported clinical history set cohort assignment. V gave up 0 bases and J gave up 5 bases; unmatched junction bases: 10. In germline, CDR1 is SGHTA, CDR2 FQGTGA. The CDR3 extends over 18 amino acids. This TCR came from a woman aged 18-29 years who had recovered from COVID-19. The V call is TRBV7-3, the J call TRBJ1-2; 12 bases fit TRBD1. The source material was PBMCs or T cells enriched from blood (not recorded which). The CDR3 DNA reads as TGTGCCAGCAGCTTAACTACCGGGACAGGGGGCCTGCGGTATGGCTACACCTTC. Its translation is CASSLTTGTGGLRYGYTF.